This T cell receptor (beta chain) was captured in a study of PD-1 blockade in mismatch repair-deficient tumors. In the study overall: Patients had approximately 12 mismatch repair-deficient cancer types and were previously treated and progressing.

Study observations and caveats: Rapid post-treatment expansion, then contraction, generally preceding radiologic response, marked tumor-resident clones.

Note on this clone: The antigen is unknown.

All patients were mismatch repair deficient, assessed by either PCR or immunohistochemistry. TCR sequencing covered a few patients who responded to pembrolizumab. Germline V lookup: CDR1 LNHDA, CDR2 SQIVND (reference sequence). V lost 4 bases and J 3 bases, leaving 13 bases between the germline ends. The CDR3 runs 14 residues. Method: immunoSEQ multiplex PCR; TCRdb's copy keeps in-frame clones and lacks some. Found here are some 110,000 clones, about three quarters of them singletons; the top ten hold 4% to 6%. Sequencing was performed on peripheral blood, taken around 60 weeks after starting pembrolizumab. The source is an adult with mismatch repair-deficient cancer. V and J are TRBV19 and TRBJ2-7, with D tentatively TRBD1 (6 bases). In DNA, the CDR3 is TGTGCCAGTAGTAGTCCCGGGACATACTACGAGCAGTACTTC. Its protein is CASSSPGTYYEQYF.